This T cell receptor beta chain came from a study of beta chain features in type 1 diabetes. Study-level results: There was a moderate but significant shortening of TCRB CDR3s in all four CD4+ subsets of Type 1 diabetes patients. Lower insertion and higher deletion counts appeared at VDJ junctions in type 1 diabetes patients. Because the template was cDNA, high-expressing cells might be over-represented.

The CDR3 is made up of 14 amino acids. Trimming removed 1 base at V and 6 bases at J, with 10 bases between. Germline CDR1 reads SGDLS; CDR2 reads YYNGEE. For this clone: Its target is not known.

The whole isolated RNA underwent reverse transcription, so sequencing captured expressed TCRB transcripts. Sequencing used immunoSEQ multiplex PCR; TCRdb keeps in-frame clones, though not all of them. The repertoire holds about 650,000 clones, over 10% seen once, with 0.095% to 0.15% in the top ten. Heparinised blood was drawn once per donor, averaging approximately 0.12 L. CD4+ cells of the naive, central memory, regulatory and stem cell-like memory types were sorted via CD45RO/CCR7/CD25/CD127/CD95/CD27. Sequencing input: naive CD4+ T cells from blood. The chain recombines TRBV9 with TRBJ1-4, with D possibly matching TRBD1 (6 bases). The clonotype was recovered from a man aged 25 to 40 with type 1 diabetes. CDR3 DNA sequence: TGTGCCAGCAGCGTAAGGGGGGTAGATGAAAAACTGTTTTTT. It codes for CASSVRGVDEKLFF.